This TCR beta chain was found in a study of post-analysis software for immune sequencing data. Across the study: Disease courses included relapsing-remitting, secondary progressive and progressive-relapsing multiple sclerosis.

V lost 2 bases, J lost 5 bases, and 12 bases lay in between. CDR3 length equals 14 residues. Notes on the study in general: Multiple sclerosis was associated with a significant reduction in normalized Chao1 diversity relative to controls. Five or six TRBV segments (TRBV5-6, TRBV5-1 and TRBV20-1 among them) occurred more frequently in patients than in controls. Strong co-clustering by F measure linked samples that shared a preparation batch.

A note on this clonotype: Its antigen is still unknown.

Tagging with unique molecular identifiers was a feature of the TCR beta cDNA libraries. One entry per CDR3 protein results from TCRdb running MiXCR on the PCR reads. The data contain more than 500,000 distinct CDR3 sequences, 30% to 40% of them seen just once; the ten biggest clones take up 4.5% to 7.5%. This TCR was recovered from a girl between 2 and 17 years old with multiple sclerosis. Sequencing used blood. The rearrangement links TRBV12-3 or TRBV12-4 to TRBJ1-1, with D possibly TRBD1 on 5 matching bases. This chain's CDR3 is CASSLRGRRTEAFF. The CDR3 DNA is TGTGCCAGCAGTTTACGGGGGAGGAGAACTGAAGCTTTCTTT.